The rows below give T cell receptor beta chains drawn from one sample of a study of identical twins. TCRdb reanalysed the 5' RACE reads using MiXCR and keeps one entry per CDR3 protein. The repertoire includes a few hundred thousand distinct CDR3 sequences, around 15% of them detected once, and about 0.47% sits in the top ten. These data were likewise used in another study, on yellow fever vaccine responses in identical twins.

The sequenced sample consisted of CD4+ T cells sorted from blood. These receptors all stem from a woman between 18 and 29 years old in good health. Each CDR3 is given with its conserved first and last residue. The D gene is left open where the match is weak. Part of the rows lack a size; the others show once, few, many or a class for expanded clones.

D	V	size	J	DNA	CDR3
.	TRBV6-1	.	TRBJ2-3	TGTGCCAGCAACGTTGGTCAGGGCACAGATACGCAGTATTTT	CASNVGQGTDTQYF
TRBD2	TRBV7-9	few	TRBJ2-1	TGTGCCAGCAGCTTAGTTCCGGGGGGGAAGAATGAGCAGTTCTTC	CASSLVPGGKNEQFF
.	TRBV24-1	few	TRBJ2-1	TGTGCCACCAGTGATTTGCACTCGGATGAGCAGTTCTTC	CATSDLHSDEQFF
.	TRBV18	.	TRBJ1-1	TGTGCCAGCTCAAGTGGCGGCGCGAACACTGAAGCTTTCTTT	CASSSGGANTEAFF
.	TRBV12-3/TRBV12-4	few	TRBJ2-4	TGTGCCAGCAGTTTAGCGTGGAGAGGGGGGGGCATTCAGTACTTC	CASSLAWRGGGIQYF
TRBD1	TRBV4-1	few	TRBJ1-1	TGCGCCAGCAGCCAAGTTAGGGGGCTAATGGTGAACACTGAAGCTTTCTTT	CASSQVRGLMVNTEAFF
TRBD2	TRBV12-3/TRBV12-4	many	TRBJ2-7	TGTGCCAGCAGTGAAGGACTAGCGGGAGGATACGAGCAGTACTTC	CASSEGLAGGYEQYF
TRBD1	TRBV11-1	.	TRBJ2-6	TGTGCCAGCAGCCCGACCTTGGGACAGTCTTCTGGGGCCAACGTCCTGACTTTC	CASSPTLGQSSGANVLTF
.	TRBV25-1	.	TRBJ1-1	TGTGCCAGCAGTAACCGGCGGGGATTGAACACTGAAGCTTTCTTT	CASSNRRGLNTEAFF
TRBD2	TRBV5-1	.	TRBJ2-3	TGCGCCAGCAACCAACTAGCGGGAGATCTAGATACGCAGTATTTT	CASNQLAGDLDTQYF
.	TRBV20-1	.	TRBJ1-2	TGCAGTGCTAGAGACCAAGCTCAGGGACGCTATGGCTACACCTTC	CSARDQAQGRYGYTF
TRBD1	TRBV5-1	few	TRBJ2-1	TGCGCCAGCAGCCGCGGGACAGGGTTTTTCAATGAGCAGTTCTTC	CASSRGTGFFNEQFF
.	TRBV2	.	TRBJ1-5	TGTGCCAGCAGGGCCAGCTATAGCAATCAGCCCCAGCATTTT	CASRASYSNQPQHF
.	TRBV12-3/TRBV12-4	many	TRBJ2-1	TGTGCCAGCAGACTCAGCCGCGGGTACAATGAGCAGTTCTTC	CASRLSRGYNEQFF
.	TRBV12-3/TRBV12-4	many	TRBJ1-1	TGTGCCAGCAGTCCGGACAGACAGAACACTGAAGCTTTCTTT	CASSPDRQNTEAFF
.	TRBV24-1	.	TRBJ2-5	TGTGCCACCAGTGATCCAGGTTATTCAGAGACCCAGTACTTC	CATSDPGYSETQYF
.	TRBV4-1	.	TRBJ2-1	TGCGCCAGCAGCCATGGTAAGGGTGAGCAGTTCTTC	CASSHGKGEQFF